The 21 T cell receptor beta chains presented below share a single source sample, sequenced in a study of shared T cell receptors in the human thymus. The table came from immunoSEQ multiplex PCR; TCRdb's copy has only in-frame clones and leaves some out. The sample has a few hundred thousand clones, approximately 95% seen once. The material sequenced was thymocytes. The origin of the receptors is a human donor.

V is TRBV7-6 and J is TRBJ1-1, with 10 bases identical to TRBD1. Germline V gene lookup returns CDR1 SGHVS and CDR2 FNYEAQ. The trim removed 1 base at V and 0 bases at J, leaving 5 bases unmatched. This CDR3 has 17 residues. The DNA of the CDR3 is TGTGCCAGCAGCTTAGTGGGGACAGGGGAAATGAACACTGAAGCTTTCTTT. Translated, it gives CASSLVGTGEMNTEAFF.

The gene calls are TRBV28 and TRBJ2-7; D is unclear. The CDR3 extends over 12 amino acids. The germline V gene encodes CDR1 MDHEN and CDR2 SYDVKM. V lost 6 bases, J lost 2 bases, and 8 bases lay in between. The CDR3 here is CASRMRPYEQYF. DNA for the CDR3: TGTGCCAGCAGGATGAGACCCTACGAGCAGTACTTC.

This chain uses TRBV18 with TRBJ1-2; perhaps TRBD1 as D (5 bases). The V end lost 5 bases, the J end lost 4 bases, and 23 bases lay between the germline ends. The CDR3 has 17 residues. Germline CDR1 and CDR2: KGHSH and LQKENI. CDR3 coding DNA: TGTGCCAGCTCAGCGAGCCCCCGGGACCGCAGCCTCTATGGCTACACCTTC. Translating gives CASSASPRDRSLYGYTF. The full variable domain, with the rest looked up from reference TRBV18 and TRBJ1-2, is NAGVMQNPRHLVRRRGQEARLRCSPMKGHSHVYWYRQLPEEGLKFMVYLQKENIIDESGMPKERFSAEFPKEGPSILRIQQVVRGDSAAYFCASSASPRDRSLYGYTFGSGTRLTVV.

The chain uses TRBV7-9 and TRBJ2-2; D perhaps matches TRBD1 (6 bases). Germline-derived CDR1 and CDR2 are SEHNR and FQNEAQ (reference sequence). The V gene lost 7 bases and the J gene lost 5 bases, with 17 bases spanning the gap. The CDR3 is 15 amino acids. In nucleotides, the CDR3 is TGTGCCAGCAACCCCATCACAGGGAGAACCGGGGAGCTGTTTTTT. It specifies CASNPITGRTGELFF.

The chain has TRBV19 and TRBJ1-2; D is ambiguous. The CDR3 is 15 residues long. With 3 bases removed from V and 4 bases from J, the gap between germline ends came to 15 bases. Germline CDR1 and CDR2: LNHDA and SQIVND (reference sequence). CDR3 in DNA: TGTGCCAGTAGTATTAGTTTTGAGACCTTCTATGGCTACACCTTC. This sequence encodes CASSISFETFYGYTF.

The V gene is TRBV2, the J gene TRBJ1-5; 11 nucleotides line up with TRBD1. In germline, CDR1 is SNHLY, CDR2 FYNNEI. This CDR3 comprises 16 residues. V gave up 2 bases and J gave up 2 bases; unmatched junction bases: 2. The CDR3 coding sequence is TGTGCCAGCAGTGAATTGGGACAGGGGGGCAATCAGCCCCAGCATTTT. Its translation: CASSELGQGGNQPQHF.

This clone was detected only once. The genes are TRBV19 and TRBJ2-4; the D gene is possibly TRBD1 (7 bases). V dropped 3 bases and J dropped 3 bases, with 12 bases sitting between them. In germline, CDR1 is LNHDA, CDR2 SQIVND (reference sequence). This CDR3 comprises 15 residues. This CDR3 is CASSIRQGGKNIQYF. In nucleotides, the CDR3 is TGTGCCAGTAGTATCCGACAGGGAGGCAAAAACATTCAGTACTTC.

The rearrangement uses TRBV14 and TRBJ2-7; no clear D. Germline assignment: CDR1 SGHDN and CDR2 FVKESK. The CDR3 is made up of 11 amino acids. V gave up 4 bases and J gave up 5 bases, with 6 bases separating them. CDR3: CASSPRDEQYF. CDR3 nucleotide sequence: TGTGCCAGCAGCCCCCGGGACGAGCAGTACTTC. The variable domain in full, with the rest retrieved from reference TRBV14 and TRBJ2-7, is EAGVTQFPSHSVIEKGQTVTLRCDPISGHDNLYWYRRVMGKEIKFLLHFVKESKQDESGMPNNRFLAERTGGTYSTLKVQPAELEDSGVYFCASSPRDEQYFGPGTRLTVT.

This chain connects TRBV27 to TRBJ2-3; 10 nucleotides line up with TRBD2. Germline values: CDR1 MNHEY, CDR2 SMNVEV (reference sequence). After removal of 0 bases from V and 4 bases from J, the junction contained 10 bases not matched to a gene. The CDR3 spans 18 residues. CDR3 amino acids: CASSLSYSSGRTADTQYF. The CDR3 DNA sequence: TGTGCCAGCAGTTTATCGTATAGTAGCGGGAGGACGGCAGATACGCAGTATTTT.

V and J are TRBV9 and TRBJ2-1, with TRBD1 matching 7 bases. The CDR3 runs to 15 residues. Germline CDR1 is SGDLS and CDR2 is YYNGEE. The V and J ends lost 2 bases and 2 bases, in that order; junction bases with no gene match: 4. The CDR3 protein is CASSVGDSPYNEQFF. The CDR3 nucleotides are TGTGCCAGCAGCGTGGGGGACAGTCCCTACAATGAGCAGTTCTTC.

The chain combines TRBV4-3 with TRBJ2-3; D may be TRBD2 (5 bases). Germline-derived CDR1 and CDR2 are LGHNA and YSLEER. V lost 1 base, J lost 2 bases, and 13 bases lay in between. This CDR3 region has 16 residues. In nucleotides, the CDR3 is TGCGCCAGCAGCCAAGTTCGAGCGGTAACCACAGATACGCAGTATTTT. Its translation: CASSQVRAVTTDTQYF.

The V gene is TRBV6-6, the J gene TRBJ1-3; D is possibly TRBD1 (6 bases). Germline CDR1 reads MNHNY; CDR2 reads SVGAGI (reference sequence). Trimming removed 7 bases at V and 3 bases at J, with 16 bases between. The CDR3 runs to 15 residues. The CDR3 DNA is TGTGCCAGCATCTACAGAACAGGGCATGGAAACACCATATATTTT. Protein: CASIYRTGHGNTIYF.

The chain recombines TRBV19 with TRBJ1-5; tentatively, D is TRBD1 (6 bases). The CDR3 sequence is 14 residues long. V lost 6 bases, J lost 5 bases, and 14 bases lay in between. Germline-derived CDR1 and CDR2 are LNHDA and SQIVND (reference sequence). CDR3 in amino acids: CASSPYRDDQPQHF. CDR3 nucleotides: TGTGCCAGTAGCCCCTACAGGGATGATCAGCCCCAGCATTTT.

The rearrangement joins TRBV12-5 to TRBJ2-7, with 8 bases matching TRBD1. The CDR3 has 14 residues. Germline V gene sequence: CDR1 LGHNT, CDR2 FRNRAP. Trimming removed 5 bases from V and 5 bases from J; junction bases left unmatched: 8. The CDR3 spells CASGQDREGDEQYF. For the CDR3, the DNA is TGTGCTAGTGGTCAGGACAGGGAAGGTGACGAGCAGTACTTC.

The chain recombines TRBV28 with TRBJ2-3, with 8 bases aligning to TRBD2. V shed 5 bases and J 0 bases; nucleotides not matched to a gene: 7. The CDR3 contains 16 residues. The V gene's germline CDR1 is MDHEN and CDR2 SYDVKM. The CDR3 protein is CASSPVSGGSTDTQYF. The CDR3, as DNA: TGTGCCAGCAGTCCGGTTTCGGGAGGGAGCACAGATACGCAGTATTTT.

As for this clone: One junction end disagrees with the germline gene, perhaps due to a read error. The rearrangement links TRBV15 to TRBJ2-1; weak D call: TRBD1 (5 bases). Germline CDR1 and CDR2: LNHNV and YYDKDF (reference sequence). This CDR3 spans 15 amino acids. The DNA for the CDR3 is TGTGCCACCACCAGATTTTCATTCAGGGACAATGAGCAGTTCTTC. This encodes CATTRFSFRDNEQFF.

DNA of the CDR3: TGTGCCAGCAGTCCCTCGTCGCCAGGGAACTACGAGCAGTACTTC. It is translated as CASSPSSPGNYEQYF. The rearrangement joins TRBV27 to TRBJ2-7; D perhaps matches TRBD1 (5 bases). CDR3 length equals 15 residues. V lost 5 bases and J lost 3, with 17 bases in between. Looked up from germline, CDR1 is MNHEY and CDR2 is SMNVEV (reference sequence).

V gene TRBV27 combines with J gene TRBJ2-3; perhaps TRBD2 as D (5 bases). The V end was cut by 1 base, the J end by 1 base, with 12 bases between. CDR1 is MNHEY, CDR2 SMNVEV, per germline (reference sequence). This CDR3 is built from 16 residues. The CDR3 reads CASSLCRGNGTDTQYF. The CDR3, as DNA: TGTGCCAGCAGTTTATGTCGGGGAAACGGCACAGATACGCAGTATTTT.

In its sample, this clone was seen a few times. CDR3 in DNA: TGTGCCAGCAGTCCAAGTGGGGGGTGGGGAAACACCATATATTTT. Protein sequence: CASSPSGGWGNTIYF. This rearrangement joins TRBV28 to TRBJ1-3; the D gene is possibly TRBD1 (5 bases). This CDR3 has 15 amino acids. Trimming pared 5 bases from V and 4 bases from J, leaving 15 bases between. Per germline, CDR1 MDHEN and CDR2 SYDVKM. Combining the CDR3 with reference TRBV28 and TRBJ1-3 gives the whole variable domain DVKVTQSSRYLVKRTGEKVFLECVQDMDHENMFWYRQDPGLGLRLIYFSYDVKMKEKGDIPEGYSVSREKKERFSLILESASTNQTSMYLCASSPSGGWGNTIYFGEGSWLTVV.

This rearrangement joins TRBV28 to TRBJ1-5; D uncertain. CDR1 and CDR2 (germline): MDHEN, SYDVKM. V lost 6 bases and J 2 bases, leaving 14 bases between the germline ends. The CDR3 length is 15 residues. The CDR3 is CASSPQLFGNQPQHF. The CDR3 region has the DNA TGTGCCAGCAGCCCCCAGTTGTTTGGCAATCAGCCCCAGCATTTT.

The chain links TRBV27 to TRBJ2-5; 10 bases map to TRBD1. V gave up 3 bases and J gave up 7 bases; unmatched junction bases: 14. The CDR3 has 17 amino acids. CDR1 and CDR2 (germline): MNHEY, SMNVEV (reference sequence). The CDR3 sequence is CASSFRGRDRGDWTQYF. Written as DNA, the CDR3 is TGTGCCAGCAGTTTTAGGGGCCGGGACAGGGGCGATTGGACCCAGTACTTC.